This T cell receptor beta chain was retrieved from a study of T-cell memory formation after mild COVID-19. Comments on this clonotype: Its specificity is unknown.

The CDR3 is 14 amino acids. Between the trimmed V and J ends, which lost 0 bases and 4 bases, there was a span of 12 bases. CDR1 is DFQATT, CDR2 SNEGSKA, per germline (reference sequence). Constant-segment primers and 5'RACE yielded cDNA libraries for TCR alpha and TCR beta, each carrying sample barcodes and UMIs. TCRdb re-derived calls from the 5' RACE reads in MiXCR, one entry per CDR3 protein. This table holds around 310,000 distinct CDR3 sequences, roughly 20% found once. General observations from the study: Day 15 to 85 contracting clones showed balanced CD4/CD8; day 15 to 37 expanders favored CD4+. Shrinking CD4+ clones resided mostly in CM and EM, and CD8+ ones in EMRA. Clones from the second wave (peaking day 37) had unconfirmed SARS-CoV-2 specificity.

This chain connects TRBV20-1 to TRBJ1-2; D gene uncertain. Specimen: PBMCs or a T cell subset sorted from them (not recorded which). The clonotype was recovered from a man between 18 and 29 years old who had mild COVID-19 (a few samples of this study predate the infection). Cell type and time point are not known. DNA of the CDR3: TGCAGTGCTAGAGAATCCCGGACGTTCTATGGCTACACCTTC. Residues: CSARESRTFYGYTF.